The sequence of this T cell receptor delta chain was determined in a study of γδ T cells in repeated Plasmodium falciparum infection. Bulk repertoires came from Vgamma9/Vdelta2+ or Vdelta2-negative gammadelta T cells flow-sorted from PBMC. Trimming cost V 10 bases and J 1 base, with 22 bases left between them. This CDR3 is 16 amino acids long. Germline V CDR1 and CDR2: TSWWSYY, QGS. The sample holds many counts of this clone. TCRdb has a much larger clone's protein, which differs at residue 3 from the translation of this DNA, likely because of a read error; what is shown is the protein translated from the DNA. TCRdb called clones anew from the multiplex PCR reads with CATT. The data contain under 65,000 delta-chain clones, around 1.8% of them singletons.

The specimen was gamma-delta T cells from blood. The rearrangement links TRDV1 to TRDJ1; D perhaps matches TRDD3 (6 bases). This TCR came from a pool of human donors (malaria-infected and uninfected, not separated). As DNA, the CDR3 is TGTGCTCCGGAGGAAGCAGGGGTGGGGGTCACCGATAAACTCATCTTT. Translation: CAPEEAGVGVTDKLIF.